What follows are 18 T cell receptor beta chains derived from one specimen sequenced in a study of blood T cell repertoires in COVID-19 (dated by TCRdb to the early 2020s). Libraries were constructed by the immunoSEQ multiplex PCR assay. As stored in TCRdb, this immuneACCESS dataset retains in-frame rearrangements with V and J assigned. A fraction of the clones does not appear; measured against another copy, unresolved V genes explain less than half of the discrepancy, and the remainder lacks a known reason. The sample table holds over 250,000 clones, of which around 90% were seen once. The biggest ten clones account for around 3% of the sample. The specimen was PBMCs or T cells enriched from blood (not recorded which). The receptors stem from a woman aged 45-60 years who had recovered from COVID-19.

The chain joins TRBV7-3 to TRBJ2-1, with 9 positions matching TRBD2. Trimming cost V 4 bases and J 8 bases; bases outside gene matches: 18. CDR1 and CDR2 from the germline V gene are SGHTA and FQGTGA. The CDR3 loop spans 18 amino acids. CDR3 residues: CASSSQGGGGRAVHEQFF. CDR3 DNA: TGTGCCAGCAGCTCCCAAGGCGGAGGCGGGAGGGCCGTTCATGAGCAGTTCTTC.

This chain connects TRBV2 to TRBJ2-7; TRBD1 agrees at 7 bases. Germline CDR1 is SNHLY and CDR2 is FYNNEI. V lost 1 base to trimming and J lost 0 bases; unmatched junction nucleotides: 3. This CDR3 has 15 residues. The CDR3 DNA reads as TGTGCCAGCAGTGAAGGGGGGACAGCCTCCTACGAGCAGTACTTC. Protein product: CASSEGGTASYEQYF.

The chain combines TRBV7-2 with TRBJ2-5; D call uncertain. The CDR3 loop spans 14 amino acids. With 4 bases removed from V and 5 bases from J, the gap between germline ends came to 14 bases. From germline, CDR1 is SGHTA and CDR2 FQGNSA. The CDR3 region has the DNA TGTGCCAGCAGCTCGTCCCGGGTTCGGGAGACCCAGTACTTC. Amino acids: CASSSSRVRETQYF.

This clone occurred a few times. The rearrangement joins TRBV5-1 to TRBJ2-7; D is possibly TRBD2 (5 bases). The CDR3 extends over 14 amino acids. The V gene lost 7 bases and the J gene lost 0 bases, with 14 bases spanning the gap. Germline values: CDR1 SGHRS, CDR2 YFSETQ. CDR3 DNA sequence: TGCGCCAGCGCCGTTGTGGGGAGCTCCTACGAGCAGTACTTC. This encodes CASAVVGSSYEQYF. The complete variable domain, with remaining parts taken from reference TRBV5-1 and TRBJ2-7, reads KAGVTQTPRYLIKTRGQQVTLSCSPISGHRSVSWYQQTPGQGLQFLFEYFSETQRNKGNFPGRFSGRQFSNSRSEMNVSTLELGDSALYLCASAVVGSSYEQYFGPGTRLTVT.

J is TRBJ1-1 and V is TRBV28; 7 bases are a match to TRBD1. Germline lookup yields CDR1 MDHEN and CDR2 SYDVKM. CDR3 length: 14 amino acids. The trim removed 5 bases at V and 5 bases at J, leaving 8 bases unmatched. CDR3 sequence reads: CASSPRRGRTEAFF. Written as DNA, the CDR3 is TGTGCCAGCAGTCCCCGGAGGGGGCGGACTGAAGCTTTCTTT.

V is TRBV5-1 and J is TRBJ1-4, with a tentative D call TRBD1 (5 bases). CDR1 and CDR2 (germline): SGHRS, YFSETQ. There are 15 residues in the CDR3. Trimming shortened V by 0 bases and J by 2 bases, and 8 bases separated the two germline ends. CDR3: CASSLVPGTNEKLFF. The CDR3 DNA follows: TGCGCCAGCAGCTTGGTTCCAGGGACTAATGAAAAACTGTTTTTT.

V and J are TRBV5-6 and TRBJ2-1, with 12 bases lining up with TRBD2. CDR1 is SGHDT, CDR2 YYEEEE, per germline. The V segment lost 0 bases and the J segment 16 bases; nucleotides outside the gene matches: 5. This CDR3 is 13 amino acids long. The CDR3 reads CASSLGLAGVQFF. Here the CDR3 DNA reads TGTGCCAGCAGCTTGGGACTAGCGGGAGTTCAATTCTTC.

The J gene is TRBJ2-7, the V gene TRBV10-1, with D possibly matching TRBD1 (7 bases). The CDR3 loop spans 13 amino acids. CDR1 and CDR2 from the germline V gene are WNHNN and SYGVQD (reference sequence). The CDR3 loop reads CGKSATGRNEQYF. The CDR3 nucleotides are TGCGGAAAGAGCGCGACAGGGAGGAACGAGCAGTACTTC.

This clone was seen once. J is TRBJ1-2 and V is TRBV27, with D hard to call. Trimming shortened V by 6 bases and J by 7 bases, and 18 bases separated the two germline ends. The CDR3 contains 14 residues. CDR1 and CDR2 (germline): MNHEY, SMNVEV (reference sequence). Here the CDR3 reads CASRRTGLGSGYTF. The CDR3, as DNA: TGTGCCAGCAGACGGACGGGTTTAGGGAGTGGCTACACCTTC.

This clone was recorded only once. This sequence joins TRBV5-4 and TRBJ2-1, with TRBD2 identical over 9 bases. This CDR3 has 17 residues. The J segment lost 5 bases and the V segment lost 0 bases, leaving 9 bases of the junction unmatched. Per germline, CDR1 SGHNT and CDR2 YYREEE (reference sequence). In DNA, the CDR3 is TGTGCCAGCAGCTTGGGGGACGGGACTAGCAAACACAATGAGCAGTTCTTC. Translating it yields CASSLGDGTSKHNEQFF. Combining the CDR3 with reference TRBV5-4 and TRBJ2-1 gives the whole variable domain ETGVTQSPTHLIKTRGQQVTLRCSSQSGHNTVSWYQQALGQGPQFIFQYYREEENGRGNFPPRFSGLQFPNYSSELNVNALELDDSALYLCASSLGDGTSKHNEQFFGPGTRLTVL.

The chain carries TRBV3-1 (or the pseudogene TRBV3-2) and TRBJ2-7; 10 nucleotides align to TRBD2. Germline CDR1 LGHDT, CDR2 YNNKEL (reference sequence). CDR3 length: 14 residues. Trimming at V came to 2 bases and at J to 5 bases, leaving 3 bases not matched to a gene. CDR3 loop: CASSQRLAGDEQYF. The CDR3 DNA sequence: TGTGCCAGCAGCCAACGCCTAGCGGGAGACGAGCAGTACTTC.

This chain links TRBV5-4 with TRBJ2-2, with 9 bases identical to TRBD1. Germline V gives CDR1 SGHNT, CDR2 YYREEE (reference sequence). The CDR3 is made up of 16 amino acids. V lost 4 bases and J lost 1; bases outside the gene matches: 5. The CDR3 DNA reads as TGTGCCAGCAGCCAGGGACAGGGACTGAACACCGGGGAGCTGTTTTTT. Protein sequence: CASSQGQGLNTGELFF.

This rearrangement joins TRBV7-2 to TRBJ1-1, with D tentatively TRBD1 (5 bases). Looked up from germline, CDR1 is SGHTA and CDR2 is FQGNSA. The CDR3 extends over 17 amino acids. Trimming cost V 2 bases and J 3 bases, with 19 bases left between them. The CDR3 nucleotides read TGTGCCAGCAGCTTAAACCCATCCAACAGGTGGGACACTGAAGCTTTCTTT. Amino acid sequence: CASSLNPSNRWDTEAFF.

The V and J genes are TRBV27 and TRBJ1-5; D is ambiguous. The CDR3 totals 12 residues. The V end lost 3 bases, the J end lost 4 bases, and 4 bases lay between the germline ends. The V gene's germline CDR1 is MNHEY and CDR2 SMNVEV (reference sequence). The CDR3 DNA reads as TGTGCCAGCAGTTTTATGAATCAGCCCCAGCATTTT. Translating gives CASSFMNQPQHF.

The V gene is TRBV28, the J gene TRBJ2-1; 10 bases fit TRBD2. This CDR3 has 17 residues. The ends lost 5 bases at V and 8 bases at J; junction bases unmatched: 15. CDR1 MDHEN and CDR2 SYDVKM come from the germline V gene. CDR3 residues: CASSPPDWGTSVYEQFF. The DNA of the CDR3 is TGTGCCAGCAGTCCGCCGGACTGGGGGACTAGCGTTTATGAGCAGTTCTTC.

The chain recombines TRBV10-3 with TRBJ1-1, with D unresolved. V was clipped by 3 bases and J by 3 bases, with 11 bases between them. The germline V gene has CDR1 ENHRY and CDR2 SYGVKD. CDR3 length: 14 residues. The CDR3 DNA sequence: TGTGCCATCAGTGATCCGACCCGGGACACTGAAGCTTTCTTT. Amino acids: CAISDPTRDTEAFF.

CDR3 protein: CASSEQINTEAFF. The CDR3 DNA sequence: TGTGCCAGCAGTGAACAGATCAACACTGAAGCTTTCTTT. V gene TRBV2 combines with J gene TRBJ1-1; D is unclear. Trimming removed 2 bases at V and 2 bases at J, with 6 bases between. The germline V gene has CDR1 SNHLY and CDR2 FYNNEI. The CDR3 totals 13 residues.

The sample holds a few counts of this clone. The rearrangement uses TRBV7-8 and TRBJ2-5, with D perhaps TRBD2 (6 bases). The V end was cut by 3 bases, the J end by 1 base, with 12 bases between. This CDR3 contains 15 residues. CDR1 is SGHVS and CDR2 is FQNEAQ in the germline V gene. CDR3 amino acids: CASSFGGTGQETQYF. CDR3 DNA sequence: TGTGCCAGCAGCTTCGGAGGGACTGGCCAAGAGACCCAGTACTTC.